The rows below give T cell receptor beta chains drawn from one sample of a study of cytomegalovirus exposure and HLA in healthy donors. The repertoire was sequenced with immunoSEQ multiplex PCR; TCRdb's copy has only in-frame clones and lacks some. The sample has around 200,000 clones, about 80% seen once. The specimen sequenced was PBMCs. Receptor source: a woman aged 45-60 years in good health and CMV-seropositive. Each CDR3 is given with its conserved first and last residue. The order of the fields is V gene, D gene, J gene, clone size, CDR3 DNA, CDR3 protein. A D gene is named only where the DNA matches it firmly. Some rows have no size entry. The others give once, few or many, or a class for an expanded clone.

V: TRBV7-2; D: NA; J: TRBJ2-4; size: once; DNA: TGTGCCAGCAGCCTGGGGGGAGATAACATTCAGTACTTC; CDR3: CASSLGGDNIQYF
V: TRBV6-5; D: TRBD1; J: TRBJ1-6; size: NA; DNA: TGTGCCAGCAGCCGCAACAGGGGATTGGATTCACCCCCCCACTTT; CDR3: CASSRNRGLDSPPHF
V: TRBV6-1; D: TRBD2; J: TRBJ2-3; size: NA; DNA: TGTGCCAGCAGACCCACTAGCGCAGATACGCAGTATTTT; CDR3: CASRPTSADTQYF
V: TRBV28; D: NA; J: TRBJ2-7; size: NA; DNA: TGTGCCAGCAGTTTAGAGCAGGGGGGCTACGAGCAGTACTTC; CDR3: CASSLEQGGYEQYF
V: TRBV5-1; D: TRBD2; J: TRBJ2-3; size: NA; DNA: TGCGCCAGCAGCTTCGGCAATAGCGGGGGGTATACGCAGTATTTT; CDR3: CASSFGNSGGYTQYF
V: TRBV29-1; D: NA; J: TRBJ1-2; size: NA; DNA: TGCAGCGGGCGGACAGACACTAACTATGGCTACACCTTC; CDR3: CSGRTDTNYGYTF
V: TRBV6-1; D: NA; J: TRBJ1-5; size: NA; DNA: TGTGCCAGCAAGCCGGGGGCGGGGGGGAATCAGCCCCAGCATTTT; CDR3: CASKPGAGGNQPQHF
V: TRBV28; D: TRBD1; J: TRBJ1-1; size: NA; DNA: TGTGCCAGCAGTTCCGACAGGGATCAGGCTGAAGCTTTCTTT; CDR3: CASSSDRDQAEAFF
V: TRBV5-1; D: NA; J: TRBJ1-2; size: NA; DNA: TGCGCCAGCAGCTTAACAGAACAGGGATATGGCTACACCTTC; CDR3: CASSLTEQGYGYTF
V: TRBV7-3; D: NA; J: TRBJ1-6; size: NA; DNA: TGTGCCAGCAGCTTAGGTCAGCGCTATAATTCACCCCTCCACTTT; CDR3: CASSLGQRYNSPLHF
V: TRBV9; D: TRBD1; J: TRBJ2-7; size: NA; DNA: TGTGCCAGCAGCGACCCTCGCGACAGGGACGAGCAGTACTTC; CDR3: CASSDPRDRDEQYF
V: TRBV4-2; D: NA; J: TRBJ1-3; size: NA; DNA: TGTGCCAGCAACCAATCGGGGGGTAGGATCTCTGGAAACACCATATATTTT; CDR3: CASNQSGGRISGNTIYF
V: TRBV5-1; D: TRBD1; J: TRBJ1-4; size: few; DNA: TGCGCCAGCAGCTTAGGGACAGCTTCGGGTGAAAAACTGTTTTTT; CDR3: CASSLGTASGEKLFF
V: TRBV25-1; D: TRBD2; J: TRBJ2-7; size: NA; DNA: TGTGCCAGCAGTGCCGTGTTCGGGACTAGCACCGACGAGCAGTACTTC; CDR3: CASSAVFGTSTDEQYF
V: TRBV20-1; D: NA; J: TRBJ2-3; size: NA; DNA: TGCAGTGCTAGGCGGAATACGCAGTATTTT; CDR3: CSARRNTQYF
V: TRBV7-8; D: NA; J: TRBJ1-6; size: NA; DNA: TGTGCCAGCAGCCTCTCTGGGTCCGAAGCGGGTTCACCCCTCCACTTT; CDR3: CASSLSGSEAGSPLHF
V: TRBV6-5; D: NA; J: TRBJ1-1; size: NA; DNA: TGTGCCAGCATCTCTCCGACAGGTGGGGTCCCTGAAGCTTTCTTT; CDR3: CASISPTGGVPEAFF
V: TRBV5-4; D: TRBD1; J: TRBJ1-1; size: NA; DNA: TGTGCCAGCAGCTTGGCCGACAGGGGGGCGGGAGCTTTCTTT; CDR3: CASSLADRGAGAFF
V: TRBV5-1; D: TRBD1; J: TRBJ2-1; size: NA; DNA: TGCGCCAGCAGCTTACCGACAGGGGCCCCAGGGATTGGCAATGAGCAGTTCTTC; CDR3: CASSLPTGAPGIGNEQFF
V: TRBV5-1; D: NA; J: TRBJ2-5; size: NA; DNA: TGCGCCAGCAGCGTTGGGCTGTTGGGGCCAGAGACCCAGTACTTC; CDR3: CASSVGLLGPETQYF
V: TRBV7-9; D: TRBD1; J: TRBJ1-1; size: NA; DNA: TGTGCCAGCAGCATGGGACAGGGAAGTGAAGCTTTCTTT; CDR3: CASSMGQGSEAFF
V: TRBV7-3; D: NA; J: TRBJ1-6; size: once; DNA: TGTGCCAGCAGCTTATCCGGGGGGTCCTATAATTCACCCCTCCACTTT; CDR3: CASSLSGGSYNSPLHF
V: TRBV9; D: TRBD2; J: TRBJ2-1; size: NA; DNA: TGTGCCAGCAGCGGAAAGGTAGCGGGCTCCTACAATGAGCAGTTCTTC; CDR3: CASSGKVAGSYNEQFF
V: TRBV30; D: NA; J: TRBJ1-5; size: NA; DNA: TGTGCCTGGAGTGTAGGAGGGGAGCAGCCCCAGCATTTT; CDR3: CAWSVGGEQPQHF
V: TRBV7-9; D: NA; J: TRBJ1-6; size: few; DNA: TGTGCCAGCAGCTTGCGCCGGGGGTACCTTGGACCCCTCCACTTT; CDR3: CASSLRRGYLGPLHF
V: TRBV7-9; D: TRBD2; J: TRBJ2-5; size: NA; DNA: TGTTCCAGCAGCTCCACTAGCGGGGGGACGAATCAAGAGACCCAGTACTTC; CDR3: CSSSSTSGGTNQETQYF
V: TRBV19; D: TRBD1; J: TRBJ1-5; size: once; DNA: TGTGCCACCTCGGACAGGGTGAGAGTTTCGGGCCTACGGTATAGCAATCAGCCCCAGCATTTT; CDR3: CATSDRVRVSGLRYSNQPQHF
V: TRBV9; D: NA; J: TRBJ1-5; size: NA; DNA: TGTGCCAGCAGCCGGTCAATTTATAGCAATCAGCCCCAGCATTTT; CDR3: CASSRSIYSNQPQHF
V: TRBV4-3; D: NA; J: TRBJ2-1; size: NA; DNA: TGCGCCAGCAGCCAAGGGCAAGAACCTTACTACAATGAGCAGTTCTTC; CDR3: CASSQGQEPYYNEQFF
V: TRBV11-3; D: TRBD1; J: TRBJ1-4; size: NA; DNA: TGTGCCAGCAGCTTACAACCGGGACAGAAGAATGAAAAACTGTTTTTT; CDR3: CASSLQPGQKNEKLFF
V: TRBV7-9; D: NA; J: TRBJ2-7; size: NA; DNA: TGTGCCAGCAGCTTGAGTAGCGGACCCTACGAGCAGTACTTC; CDR3: CASSLSSGPYEQYF
V: TRBV5-1; D: NA; J: TRBJ2-3; size: few; DNA: TGCGCCAGCAGCTTGGTACAGAGCACAGATACGCAGTATTTT; CDR3: CASSLVQSTDTQYF